Listed below are T cell receptor beta chains from one sample, sequenced in a study of T cell responses to AZD1222 COVID-19 vaccine. The data were produced by immunoSEQ multiplex PCR, yet TCRdb's version contains in-frame clones alone and is incomplete. The table has 100,000 to 150,000 clones, 65% to 90% seen once; the top ten hold 20% to 25%. Sequencing was performed on peripheral blood, taken on day 0 of AZD1222 vaccination. The receptors come from an adult in good health. Each CDR3 is given with its conserved first and last residue. The D gene is left open where the match is weak. The size entry is marked missing in some rows and otherwise reads once, few, many or a size class.

>NA|NA|TRBJ2-7|TRBV28
TGTGCCAGCAGCCCCACGATGGGCAGTCGGTCACCCTACGAGCAGTACTTC
CASSPTMGSRSPYEQYF
>TRBD2|NA|TRBJ2-7|TRBV19
TGTGCCAGTAGTAGTAAGGAGGCGGGGGTCTCCTACGAGCAGTACTTC
CASSSKEAGVSYEQYF
>NA|NA|TRBJ2-7|TRBV6-5
TGTGCCAGCAGTTACTGGTCCGCAGGTACCTACGAGCAGTACTTC
CASSYWSAGTYEQYF
>NA|NA|TRBJ1-1|TRBV27
TGTGCCAGCAGTTTACTTCTGGGAGAGACTGAAGCTTTCTTT
CASSLLLGETEAFF
>NA|NA|TRBJ1-2|TRBV29-1
TGCAGCGTTGAAAGCTGGGGACCTAACTATGGCTACACCTTC
CSVESWGPNYGYTF
>TRBD2|few|TRBJ2-7|TRBV2
TGTGCCAGCAGCGGACCTAGCGGGGGTTCCTACGAGCAGTACTTC
CASSGPSGGSYEQYF
>NA|NA|TRBJ2-6|TRBV6-4
TGTGCCAGCAGTGACTCAAGCTCTGGGGCCAACGTCCTGACTTTC
CASSDSSSGANVLTF
>TRBD1|NA|TRBJ2-7|TRBV11-2
TGTGCCAGCAGCTCAACGACAGGGGACTCCTACGAGCAGTACTTC
CASSSTTGDSYEQYF
>NA|NA|TRBJ1-4|TRBV3-1/TRBV3-2
TGTGCCAGCAACGGGGGAAAACTGTTTTTT
CASNGGKLFF
>NA|NA|TRBJ1-2|TRBV6-5
TGTGCCAGCAGTTCCTCACAATCTGGCTACACCTTC
CASSSSQSGYTF
>TRBD1|NA|TRBJ2-7|TRBV9
TGTGCCAGCAGTTATAAGACAGGGAGCGAGCAGTACTTC
CASSYKTGSEQYF
>NA|NA|TRBJ1-1|TRBV7-9
TGTGCCAGCAGCCCCCGGACCTCCCTGTACACTGAAGCTTTCTTT
CASSPRTSLYTEAFF
>NA|NA|TRBJ1-1|TRBV7-9
TGTGCCAGCAGCAAATCACAGGGGAACACTGAAGCTTTCTTT
CASSKSQGNTEAFF